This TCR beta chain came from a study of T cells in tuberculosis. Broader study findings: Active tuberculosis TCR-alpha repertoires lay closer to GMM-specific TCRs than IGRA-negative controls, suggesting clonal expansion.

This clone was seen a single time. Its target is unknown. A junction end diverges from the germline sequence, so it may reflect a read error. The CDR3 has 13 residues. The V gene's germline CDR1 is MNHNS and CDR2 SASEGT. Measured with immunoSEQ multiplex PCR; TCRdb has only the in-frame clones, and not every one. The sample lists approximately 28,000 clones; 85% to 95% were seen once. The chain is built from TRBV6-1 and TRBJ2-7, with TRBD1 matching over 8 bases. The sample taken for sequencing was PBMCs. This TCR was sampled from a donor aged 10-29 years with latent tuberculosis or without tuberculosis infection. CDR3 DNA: TGTGCCAGCAGACCAGGGGGCTCCTCCGAGCAGTACTTC. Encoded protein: CASRPGGSSEQYF.